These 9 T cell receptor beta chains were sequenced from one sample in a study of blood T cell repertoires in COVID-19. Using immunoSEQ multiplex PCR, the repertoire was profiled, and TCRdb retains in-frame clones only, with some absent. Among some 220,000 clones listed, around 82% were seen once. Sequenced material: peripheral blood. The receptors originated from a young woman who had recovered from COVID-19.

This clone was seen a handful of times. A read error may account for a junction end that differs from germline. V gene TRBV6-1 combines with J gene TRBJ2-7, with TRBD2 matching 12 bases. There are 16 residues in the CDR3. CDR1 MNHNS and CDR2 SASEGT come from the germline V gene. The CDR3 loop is CASSEGTSGDSCEQYF. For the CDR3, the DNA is TGTGCCAGCAGTGAAGGGACTAGCGGGGACTCCTGCGAGCAGTACTTC.

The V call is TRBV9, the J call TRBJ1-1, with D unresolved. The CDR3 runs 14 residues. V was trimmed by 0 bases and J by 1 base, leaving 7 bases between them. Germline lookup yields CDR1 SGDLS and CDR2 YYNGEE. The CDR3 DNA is TGTGCCAGCAGCGTAGCTACAGCGAACACTGAAGCTTTCTTT. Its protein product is CASSVATANTEAFF.

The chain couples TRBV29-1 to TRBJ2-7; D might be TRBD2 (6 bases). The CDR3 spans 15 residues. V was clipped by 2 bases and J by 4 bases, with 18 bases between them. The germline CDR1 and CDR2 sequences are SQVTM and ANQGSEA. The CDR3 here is CSVELRKTSQYEQYF. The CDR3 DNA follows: TGCAGCGTTGAACTAAGGAAGACTAGTCAGTACGAGCAGTACTTC.

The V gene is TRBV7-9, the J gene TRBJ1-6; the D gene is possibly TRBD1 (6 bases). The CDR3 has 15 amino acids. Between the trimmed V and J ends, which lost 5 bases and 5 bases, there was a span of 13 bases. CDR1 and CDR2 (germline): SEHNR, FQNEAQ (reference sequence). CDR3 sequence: CASSAGGANNSPLHF. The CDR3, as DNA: TGTGCCAGCAGCGCCGGGGGGGCCAATAATTCACCCCTCCACTTT.

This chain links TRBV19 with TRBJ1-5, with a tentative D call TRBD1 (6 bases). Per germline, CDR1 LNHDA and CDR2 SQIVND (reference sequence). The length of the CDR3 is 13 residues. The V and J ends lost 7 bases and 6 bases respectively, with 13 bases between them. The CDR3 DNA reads TGTGCCAGTATAGGGGGATTCCTTCAGCCCCAGCATTTT. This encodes CASIGGFLQPQHF.

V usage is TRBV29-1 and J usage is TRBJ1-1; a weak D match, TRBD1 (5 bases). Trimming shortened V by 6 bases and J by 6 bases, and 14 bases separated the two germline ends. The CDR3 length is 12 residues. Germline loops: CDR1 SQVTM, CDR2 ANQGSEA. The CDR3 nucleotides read TGCAGCGTGGCCCAGGGTGACGCTGAAGCTTTCTTT. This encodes CSVAQGDAEAFF.

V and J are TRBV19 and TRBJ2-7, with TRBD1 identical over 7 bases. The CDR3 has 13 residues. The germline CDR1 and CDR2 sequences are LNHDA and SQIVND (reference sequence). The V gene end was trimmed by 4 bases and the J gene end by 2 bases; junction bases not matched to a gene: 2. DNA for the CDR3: TGTGCCAGTAGTAATACAGGGGCCTACGAGCAGTACTTC. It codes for CASSNTGAYEQYF. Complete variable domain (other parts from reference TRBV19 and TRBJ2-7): DGGITQSPKYLFRKEGQNVTLSCEQNLNHDAMYWYRQDPGQGLRLIYYSQIVNDFQKGDIAEGYSVSREKKESFPLTVTSAQKNPTAFYLCASSNTGAYEQYFGPGTRLTVT.

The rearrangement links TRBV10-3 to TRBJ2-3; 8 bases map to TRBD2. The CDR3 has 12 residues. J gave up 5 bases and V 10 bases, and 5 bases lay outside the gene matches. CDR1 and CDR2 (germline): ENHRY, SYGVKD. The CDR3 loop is CATGGAEDTQYF. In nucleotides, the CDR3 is TGTGCCACCGGGGGGGCTGAAGATACGCAGTATTTT.

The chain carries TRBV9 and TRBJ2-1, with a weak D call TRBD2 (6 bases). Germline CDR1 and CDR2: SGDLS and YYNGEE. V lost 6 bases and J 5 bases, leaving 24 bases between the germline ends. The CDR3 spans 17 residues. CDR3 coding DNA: TGTGCCAGCACCAAGCGACTAGGGCCCACCAACCACAATGAGCAGTTCTTC. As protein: CASTKRLGPTNHNEQFF. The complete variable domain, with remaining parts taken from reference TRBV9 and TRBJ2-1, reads DSGVTQTPKHLITATGQRVTLRCSPRSGDLSVYWYQQSLDQGLQFLIQYYNGEERAKGNILERFSAQQFPDLHSELNLSSLELGDSALYFCASTKRLGPTNHNEQFFGPGTRLTVL.